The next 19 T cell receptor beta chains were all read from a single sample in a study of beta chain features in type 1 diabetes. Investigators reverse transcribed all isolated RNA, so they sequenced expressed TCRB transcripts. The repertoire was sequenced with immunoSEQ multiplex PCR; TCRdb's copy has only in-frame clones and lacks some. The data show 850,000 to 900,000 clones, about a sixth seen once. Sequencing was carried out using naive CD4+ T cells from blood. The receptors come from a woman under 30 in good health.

The CDR3 DNA is TGTGCCAGCAGTTTAGGTGGAGGACTAGCCTACGAGCAGTACTTC. This sequence encodes CASSLGGGLAYEQYF. The V call is TRBV27, the J call TRBJ2-7; 7 bases fit TRBD2. V trimming: 2 bases; J trimming: 2 bases; junction bases outside the gene matches: 6. The CDR3 has 15 residues. Germline CDR1 is MNHEY and CDR2 is SMNVEV (reference sequence).

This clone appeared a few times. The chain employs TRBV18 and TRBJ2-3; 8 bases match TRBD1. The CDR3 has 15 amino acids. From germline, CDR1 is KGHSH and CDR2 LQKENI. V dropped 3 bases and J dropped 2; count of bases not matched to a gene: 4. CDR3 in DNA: TGTGCCAGCTCACCGACAGGGGCAACCACAGATACGCAGTATTTT. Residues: CASSPTGATTDTQYF.

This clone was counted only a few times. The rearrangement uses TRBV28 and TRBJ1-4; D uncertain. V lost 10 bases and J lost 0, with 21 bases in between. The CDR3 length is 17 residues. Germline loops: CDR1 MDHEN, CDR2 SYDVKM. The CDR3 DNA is TGTGCCACCAAAACGAGACAAGTACCGGCAACTAATGAAAAACTGTTTTTT. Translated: CATKTRQVPATNEKLFF. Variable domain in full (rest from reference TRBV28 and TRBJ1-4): DVKVTQSSRYLVKRTGEKVFLECVQDMDHENMFWYRQDPGLGLRLIYFSYDVKMKEKGDIPEGYSVSREKKERFSLILESASTNQTSMYLCATKTRQVPATNEKLFFGSGTQLSVL.

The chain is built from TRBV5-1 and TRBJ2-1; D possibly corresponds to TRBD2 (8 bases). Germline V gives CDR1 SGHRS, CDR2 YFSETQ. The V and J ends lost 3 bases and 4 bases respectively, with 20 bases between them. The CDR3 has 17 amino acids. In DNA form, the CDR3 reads TGCGCCAGCAGCTCGGGGGGGACAGCGATTACATACAATGAGCAGTTCTTC. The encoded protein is CASSSGGTAITYNEQFF.

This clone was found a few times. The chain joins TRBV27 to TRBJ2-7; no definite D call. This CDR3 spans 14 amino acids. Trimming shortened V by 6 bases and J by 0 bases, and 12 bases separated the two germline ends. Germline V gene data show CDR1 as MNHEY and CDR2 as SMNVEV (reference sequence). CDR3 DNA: TGTGCCAGCAGCAAGGCGTTTAGCTCCTACGAGCAGTACTTC. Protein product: CASSKAFSSYEQYF.

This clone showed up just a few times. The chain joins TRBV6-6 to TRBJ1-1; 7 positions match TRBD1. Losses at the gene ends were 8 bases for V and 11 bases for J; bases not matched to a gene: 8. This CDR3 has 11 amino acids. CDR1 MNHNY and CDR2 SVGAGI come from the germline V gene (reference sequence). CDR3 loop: CASDDRTGAFF. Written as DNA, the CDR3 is TGTGCCAGCGACGATCGGACAGGTGCTTTCTTT.

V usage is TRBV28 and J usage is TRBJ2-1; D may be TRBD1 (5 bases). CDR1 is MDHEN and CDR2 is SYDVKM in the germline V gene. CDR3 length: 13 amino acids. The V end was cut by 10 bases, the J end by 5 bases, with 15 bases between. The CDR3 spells CATRTRADNEQFF. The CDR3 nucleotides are TGTGCCACCCGGACACGGGCGGACAATGAGCAGTTCTTC.

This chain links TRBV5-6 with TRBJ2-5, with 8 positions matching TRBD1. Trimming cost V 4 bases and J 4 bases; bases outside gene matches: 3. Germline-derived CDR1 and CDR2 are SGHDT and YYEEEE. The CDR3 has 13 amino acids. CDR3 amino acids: CASSIRGRETQYF. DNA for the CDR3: TGTGCCAGCAGCATCAGGGGGCGAGAGACCCAGTACTTC.

The CDR3 here is CASSPLLASGMNEQFF. In nucleotides, the CDR3 is TGTGCCAGCAGCCCCCTTTTAGCTAGCGGGATGAATGAGCAGTTCTTC. The chain is built from TRBV7-9 and TRBJ2-1, with 9 nucleotides matching TRBD2. The V gene end was trimmed by 5 bases and the J gene end by 7 bases; junction bases not matched to a gene: 12. Germline-derived CDR1 and CDR2 are SEHNR and FQNEAQ (reference sequence). The CDR3 length is 16 residues.

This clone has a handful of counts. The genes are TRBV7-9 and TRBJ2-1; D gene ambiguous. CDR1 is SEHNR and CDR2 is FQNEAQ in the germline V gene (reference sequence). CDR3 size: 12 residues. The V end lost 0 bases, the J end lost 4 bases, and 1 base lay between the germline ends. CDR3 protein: CASSLAYNEQFF. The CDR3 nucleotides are TGTGCCAGCAGCTTAGCTTACAATGAGCAGTTCTTC.

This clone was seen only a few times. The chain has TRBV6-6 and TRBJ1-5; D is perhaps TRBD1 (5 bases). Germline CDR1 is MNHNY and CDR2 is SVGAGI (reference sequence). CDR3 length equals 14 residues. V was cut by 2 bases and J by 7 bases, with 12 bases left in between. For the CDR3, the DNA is TGTGCCAGCAGTTACCATAGGGGCCGCCAGCCCCAGCATTTT. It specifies CASSYHRGRQPQHF.

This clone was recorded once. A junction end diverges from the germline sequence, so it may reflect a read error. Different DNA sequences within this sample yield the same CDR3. CDR3 sequence: CASSLTVKETQYF. As DNA, the CDR3 is TGTGCCAGCAGCTTGACAGTTAAAGAGACCCAATACTTC. This chain links TRBV11-2 with TRBJ2-5, with a weak D call TRBD1 (5 bases). This CDR3 spans 13 amino acids. Germline V gene sequence: CDR1 SGHAT, CDR2 FQNNGV.

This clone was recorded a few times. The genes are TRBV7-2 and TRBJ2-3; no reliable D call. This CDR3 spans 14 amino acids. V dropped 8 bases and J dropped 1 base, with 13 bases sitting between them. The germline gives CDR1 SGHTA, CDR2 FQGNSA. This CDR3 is CASRPGGGTDTQYF. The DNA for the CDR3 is TGTGCCAGCCGCCCTGGCGGAGGCACAGATACGCAGTATTTT.

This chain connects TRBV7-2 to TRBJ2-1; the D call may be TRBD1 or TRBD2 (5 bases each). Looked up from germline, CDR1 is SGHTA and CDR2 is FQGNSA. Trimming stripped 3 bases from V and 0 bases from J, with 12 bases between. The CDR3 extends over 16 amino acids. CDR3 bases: TGTGCCAGCAGCTTCGGGGCCCTTGGCTCCTACAATGAGCAGTTCTTC. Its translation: CASSFGALGSYNEQFF. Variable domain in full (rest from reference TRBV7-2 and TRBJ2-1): GAGVSQSPSNKVTEKGKDVELRCDPISGHTALYWYRQSLGQGLEFLIYFQGNSAPDKSGLPSDRFSAERTGGSVSTLTIQRTQQEDSAVYLCASSFGALGSYNEQFFGPGTRLTVL.

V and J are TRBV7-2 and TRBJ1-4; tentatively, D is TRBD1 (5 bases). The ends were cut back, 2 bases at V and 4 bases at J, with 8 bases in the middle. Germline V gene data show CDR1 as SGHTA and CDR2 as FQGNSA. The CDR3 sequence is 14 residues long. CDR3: CASSLSRVNEKLFF. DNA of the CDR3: TGTGCCAGCAGCTTAAGCAGGGTTAATGAAAAACTGTTTTTT.

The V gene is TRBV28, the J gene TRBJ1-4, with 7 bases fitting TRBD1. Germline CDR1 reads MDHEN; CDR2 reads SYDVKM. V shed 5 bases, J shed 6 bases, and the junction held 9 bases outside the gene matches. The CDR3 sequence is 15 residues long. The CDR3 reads CASSPLGDRDEKLFF. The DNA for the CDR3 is TGTGCCAGCAGTCCCCTTGGGGACAGAGATGAAAAACTGTTTTTT.

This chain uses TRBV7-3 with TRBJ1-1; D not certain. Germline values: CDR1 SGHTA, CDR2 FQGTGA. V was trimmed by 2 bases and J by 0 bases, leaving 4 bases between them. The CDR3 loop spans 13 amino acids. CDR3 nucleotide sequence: TGTGCCAGCAGCTTACTCGTGAACACTGAAGCTTTCTTT. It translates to CASSLLVNTEAFF. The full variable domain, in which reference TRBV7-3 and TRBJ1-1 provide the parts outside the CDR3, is GAGVSQTPSNKVTEKGKYVELRCDPISGHTALYWYRQSLGQGPEFLIYFQGTGAADDSGLPNDRFFAVRPEGSVSTLKIQRTERGDSAVYLCASSLLVNTEAFFGQGTRLTVV.

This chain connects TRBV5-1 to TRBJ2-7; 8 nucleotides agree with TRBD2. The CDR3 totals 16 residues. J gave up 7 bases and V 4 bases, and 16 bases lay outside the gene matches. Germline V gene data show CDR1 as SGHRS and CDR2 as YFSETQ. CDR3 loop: CASSPDGRGGRKEQYF. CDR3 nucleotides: TGCGCCAGCAGCCCGGACGGGAGGGGAGGCCGGAAAGAGCAGTACTTC. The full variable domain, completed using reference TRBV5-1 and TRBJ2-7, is KAGVTQTPRYLIKTRGQQVTLSCSPISGHRSVSWYQQTPGQGLQFLFEYFSETQRNKGNFPGRFSGRQFSNSRSEMNVSTLELGDSALYLCASSPDGRGGRKEQYFGPGTRLTVT.

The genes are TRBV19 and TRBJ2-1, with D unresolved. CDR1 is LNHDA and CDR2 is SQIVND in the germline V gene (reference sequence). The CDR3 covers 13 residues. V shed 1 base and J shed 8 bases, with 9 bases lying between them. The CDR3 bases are TGTGCCAGTAGTATAGTCGCGCAGGATGAGCAGTTCTTC. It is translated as CASSIVAQDEQFF.